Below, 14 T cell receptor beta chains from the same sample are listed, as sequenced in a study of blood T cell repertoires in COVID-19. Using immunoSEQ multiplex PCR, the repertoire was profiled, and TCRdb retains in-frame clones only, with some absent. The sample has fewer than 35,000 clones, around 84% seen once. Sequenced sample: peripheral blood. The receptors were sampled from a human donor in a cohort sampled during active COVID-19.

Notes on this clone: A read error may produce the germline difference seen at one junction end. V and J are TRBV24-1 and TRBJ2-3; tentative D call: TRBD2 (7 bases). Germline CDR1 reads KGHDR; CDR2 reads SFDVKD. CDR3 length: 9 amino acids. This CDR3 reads CAPRGGQNF. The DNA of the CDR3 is TGTGCCCCGCGCGGGGGCCAGAATTTT.

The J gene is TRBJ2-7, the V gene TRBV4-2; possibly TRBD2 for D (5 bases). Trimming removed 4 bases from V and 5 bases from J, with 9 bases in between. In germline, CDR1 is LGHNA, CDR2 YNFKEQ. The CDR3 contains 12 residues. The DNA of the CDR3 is TGTGCCAGCAGCCTGGACTCAGACGAGCAGTACTTC. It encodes CASSLDSDEQYF.

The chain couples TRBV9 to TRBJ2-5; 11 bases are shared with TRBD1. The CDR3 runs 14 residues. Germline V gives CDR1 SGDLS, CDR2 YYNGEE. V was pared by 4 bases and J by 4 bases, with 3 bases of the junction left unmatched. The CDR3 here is CASSKDRGRETQYF. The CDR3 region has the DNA TGTGCCAGCAGCAAGGACAGGGGGCGAGAGACCCAGTACTTC.

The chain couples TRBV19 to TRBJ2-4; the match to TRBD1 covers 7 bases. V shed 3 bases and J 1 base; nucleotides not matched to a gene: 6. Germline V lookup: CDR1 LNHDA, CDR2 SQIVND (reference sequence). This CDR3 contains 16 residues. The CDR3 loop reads CASSIFGTAAKNIQYF. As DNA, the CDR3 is TGTGCCAGTAGTATTTTTGGGACAGCCGCCAAAAACATTCAGTACTTC.

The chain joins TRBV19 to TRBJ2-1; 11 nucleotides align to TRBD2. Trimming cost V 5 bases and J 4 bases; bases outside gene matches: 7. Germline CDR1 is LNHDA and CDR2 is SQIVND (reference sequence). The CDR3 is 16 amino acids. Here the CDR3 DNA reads TGTGCCAGTAGTGCATCTAGCGGGGGGCAATACAATGAGCAGTTCTTC. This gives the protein CASSASSGGQYNEQFF.

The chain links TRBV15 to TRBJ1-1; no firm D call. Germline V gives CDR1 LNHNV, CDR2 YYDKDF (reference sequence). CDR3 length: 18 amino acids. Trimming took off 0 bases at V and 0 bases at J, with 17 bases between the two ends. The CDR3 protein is CATSRDRPGFFMNTEAFF. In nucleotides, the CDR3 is TGTGCCACCAGCAGAGATCGGCCGGGGTTCTTTATGAACACTGAAGCTTTCTTT.

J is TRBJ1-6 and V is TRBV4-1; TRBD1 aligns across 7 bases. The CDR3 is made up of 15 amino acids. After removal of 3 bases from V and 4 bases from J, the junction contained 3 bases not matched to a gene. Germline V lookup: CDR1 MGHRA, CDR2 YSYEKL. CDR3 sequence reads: CASSHPGQYNSPLHF. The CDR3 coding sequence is TGCGCCAGCAGCCACCCGGGACAGTATAATTCACCCCTCCACTTT.

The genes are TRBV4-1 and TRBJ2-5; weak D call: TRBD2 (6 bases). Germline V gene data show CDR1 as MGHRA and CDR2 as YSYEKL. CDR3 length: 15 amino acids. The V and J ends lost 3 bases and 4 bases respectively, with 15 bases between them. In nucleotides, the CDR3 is TGCGCCAGCAGCCAGGCCTCGAGGGGAGGAGAGACCCAGTACTTC. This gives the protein CASSQASRGGETQYF.

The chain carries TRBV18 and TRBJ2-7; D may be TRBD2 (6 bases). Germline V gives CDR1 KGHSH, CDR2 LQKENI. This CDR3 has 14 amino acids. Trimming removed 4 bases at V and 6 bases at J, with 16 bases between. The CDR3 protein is CASSRGENGGEQYF. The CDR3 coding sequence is TGTGCCAGCTCACGCGGGGAGAACGGTGGCGAGCAGTACTTC.

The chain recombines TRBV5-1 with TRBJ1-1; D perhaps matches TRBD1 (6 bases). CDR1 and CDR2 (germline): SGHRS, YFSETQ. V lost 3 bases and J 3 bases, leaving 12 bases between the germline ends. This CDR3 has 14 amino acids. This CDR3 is CASSSGQFDTEAFF. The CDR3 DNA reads TGCGCCAGCAGCTCAGGACAGTTCGACACTGAAGCTTTCTTT. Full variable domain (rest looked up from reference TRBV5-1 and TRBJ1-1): KAGVTQTPRYLIKTRGQQVTLSCSPISGHRSVSWYQQTPGQGLQFLFEYFSETQRNKGNFPGRFSGRQFSNSRSEMNVSTLELGDSALYLCASSSGQFDTEAFFGQGTRLTVV.

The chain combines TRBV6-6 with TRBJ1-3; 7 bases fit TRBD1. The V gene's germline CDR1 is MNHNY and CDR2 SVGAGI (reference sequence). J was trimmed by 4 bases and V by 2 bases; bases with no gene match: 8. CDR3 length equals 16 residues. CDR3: CASSYHDTGAGNTIYF. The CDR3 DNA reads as TGTGCCAGCAGTTACCACGACACAGGGGCCGGAAACACCATATATTTT.

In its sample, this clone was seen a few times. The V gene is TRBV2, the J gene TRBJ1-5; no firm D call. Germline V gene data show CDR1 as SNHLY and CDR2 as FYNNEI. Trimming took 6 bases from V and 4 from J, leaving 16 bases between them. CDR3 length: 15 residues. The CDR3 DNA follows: TGTGCCAGCAGGGTCAGTAACCTTCAAAATCAGCCCCAGCATTTT. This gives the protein CASRVSNLQNQPQHF.

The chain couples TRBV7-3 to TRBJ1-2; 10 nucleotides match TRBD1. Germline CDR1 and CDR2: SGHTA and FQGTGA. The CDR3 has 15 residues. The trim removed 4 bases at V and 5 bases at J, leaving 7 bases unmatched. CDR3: CASSSTGGAGYGYTF. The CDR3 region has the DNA TGTGCCAGCAGCTCGACAGGGGGCGCGGGGTATGGCTACACCTTC.

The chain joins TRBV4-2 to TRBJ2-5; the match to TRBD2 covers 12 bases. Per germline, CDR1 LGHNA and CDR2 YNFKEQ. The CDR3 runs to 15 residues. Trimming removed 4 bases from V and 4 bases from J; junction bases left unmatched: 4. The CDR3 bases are TGTGCCAGCAGCCTTGGACTAGCGGGGACAGAGACCCAGTACTTC. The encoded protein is CASSLGLAGTETQYF.